This T cell receptor beta chain was sequenced in a study of cytomegalovirus exposure and HLA in healthy donors. Study observations and caveats: Cytomegalovirus association was listed for about 170 TCR beta chains. The classifier reportedly diagnosed cytomegalovirus status with high specificity and sensitivity. In a later analysis, first-cohort TCR clusters were found to tend to co-occur in the roughly 120 validation repertoires.

The approximately 120-subject validation cohort, separate from the 666-subject first cohort, included the donors. Note on this clone: Its antigen is undetermined.

The repertoire was sequenced with immunoSEQ multiplex PCR; TCRdb's copy has only in-frame clones and lacks some. The sample contains 120,000 or so clones, under 90% of which appear only once. Germline lookup yields CDR1 SEHNR and CDR2 FQNEAQ (reference sequence). V gave up 5 bases and J gave up 3 bases; unmatched junction bases: 7. The CDR3 has 14 amino acids. This chain joins TRBV7-9 and TRBJ2-7, with 7 bases identical to TRBD1. This receptor was obtained from a woman in her twenties or thirties in good health and CMV-seronegative. Source material: PBMCs. The CDR3 sequence: CASSPMTGIYEQYF. The CDR3 region has the DNA TGTGCCAGCAGCCCGATGACAGGGATCTACGAGCAGTACTTC.